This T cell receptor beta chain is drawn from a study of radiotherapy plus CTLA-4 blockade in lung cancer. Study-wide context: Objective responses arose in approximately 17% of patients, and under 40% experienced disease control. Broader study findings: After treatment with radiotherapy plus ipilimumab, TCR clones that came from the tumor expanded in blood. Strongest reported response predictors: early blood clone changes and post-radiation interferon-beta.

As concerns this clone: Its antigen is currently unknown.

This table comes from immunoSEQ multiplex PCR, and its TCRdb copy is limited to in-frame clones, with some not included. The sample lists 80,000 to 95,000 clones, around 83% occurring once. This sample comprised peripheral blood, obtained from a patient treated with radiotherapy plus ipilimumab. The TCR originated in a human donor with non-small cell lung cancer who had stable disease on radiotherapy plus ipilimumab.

The CDR3 spells CASSAGHLNTEAFF. The CDR3 DNA follows: TGTGCCAGCAGCGCGGGACACCTGAACACTGAAGCTTTCTTT. The gene calls are TRBV7-3 and TRBJ1-1, with D tentatively TRBD1 (6 bases). Trimming took 5 bases from V and 0 from J, leaving 10 bases between them. Germline V gives CDR1 SGHTA, CDR2 FQGTGA. This CDR3 region has 14 residues.